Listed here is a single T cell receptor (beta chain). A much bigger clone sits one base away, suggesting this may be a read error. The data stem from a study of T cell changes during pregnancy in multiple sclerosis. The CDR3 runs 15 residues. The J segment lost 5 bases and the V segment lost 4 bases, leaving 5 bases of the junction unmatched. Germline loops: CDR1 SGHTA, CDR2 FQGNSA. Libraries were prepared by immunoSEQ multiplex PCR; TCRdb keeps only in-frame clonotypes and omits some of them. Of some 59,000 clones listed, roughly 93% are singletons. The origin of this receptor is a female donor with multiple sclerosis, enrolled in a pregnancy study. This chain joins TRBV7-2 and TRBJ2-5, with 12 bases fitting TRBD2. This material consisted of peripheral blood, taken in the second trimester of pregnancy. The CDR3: CASSYSSGGAETQYF. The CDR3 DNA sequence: TGTGCCAGCAGCTACTCTAGCGGGGGGGCGGAGACCCAGTACTTC.